Sequencing of this T cell receptor (beta chain) was carried out in a study of blood T cell repertoires in COVID-19. In the authors' workflow: Estimates of nucleated cell counts were drawn from the amplification of reference gene primers. Clones were sequenced by immunoSEQ multiplex PCR, and TCRdb holds only the in-frame ones, with some missing. That table is the source of V, J and clone size, and D and trimming were worked out from the DNA. The sample records just over 300,000 clones, roughly 90% being singletons. CDR3 length equals 17 residues. Trimming stripped 6 bases from V and 4 bases from J, with 25 bases between.

The sequencing sample was made of PBMCs or T cells enriched from blood (not recorded which). The sequence was collected from a middle-aged woman who had recovered from COVID-19. The V and J genes are TRBV23-1 and TRBJ2-7; D might be TRBD1 (6 bases). TRBV23-1 is filed as an ORF, its function uncertain. CDR3 in amino acids: CASSRTENPPYKYEQYF. In DNA, the CDR3 is TGCGCCAGCAGCCGGACAGAGAACCCCCCATACAAATACGAGCAGTACTTC.